Only a few counts were recorded for the clone carrying this T cell receptor beta chain. The source of the sample is a study of T-cell reconstitution after alpha-beta-depleted transplantation in children. The TCRbeta library incorporated unique molecular identifiers. TCRdb re-analysed the PCR reads in MiXCR, keeping a single row per CDR3 protein. Among 250,000 to 400,000 distinct CDR3 sequences, around 25% were seen once, and the ten largest hold around 9.9%. With 5 bases clipped from V and 5 bases from J, the junction kept 9 bases outside the gene matches. Per the germline V gene, CDR1 is SQVTM and CDR2 is ANQGSEA. This CDR3 region has 14 residues.

The source is a male patient aged 10 to 17 who had a stem cell transplant for acute lymphoblastic leukemia, so the T cells may come from the graft donor. Material: PBMCs, mostly from graft donor cells, obtained 180 days after TCRalphabeta/CD19-depleted stem cell transplant. J is TRBJ1-2 and V is TRBV29-1; TRBD1 matches at 9 bases. CDR3 in amino acids: CSVHRTGERYGYTF. CDR3 sequence (DNA): TGCAGCGTTCATCGGACAGGGGAACGGTATGGCTACACCTTC.